This TCR beta chain was sequenced for a study of shared clonotypes between healthy human individuals. Study-wide results and caveats: Roughly 5% of naive CD4 clonotypes were common to several donors. What naive subsets generally showed was a larger estimated richness than memory subsets showed.

In the authors' workflow: ImmunoSEQ output lacked quality scores and full-length reads, limiting matched filtering. Profiled with immunoSEQ multiplex PCR; TCRdb holds only in-frame clones, not every one. V and J calls and clone size are given by that table; D and trimming were obtained from the DNA. The sample lists approximately 2,300,000 clones; roughly 90% were seen once. This CDR3 is 14 amino acids long. Germline loops: CDR1 MNHEY, CDR2 SVGAGI. Germline trimming cut 5 bases from V and 1 base from J; bases unmatched to any gene: 1. A remark on this clone: Its antigen is not known.

The sequenced material came from naive CD4+ T cells from PBMCs. Subset given: CD45RA+ positively selected. This TCR came from a young man in good health. Some clones in this sample may be carry-over from other donors' samples. The V gene is TRBV6-5, the J gene TRBJ2-1; 8 nucleotides align to TRBD2. CDR3 bases: TGTGCCAGCAGTGTAGCGGGATCCTACAATGAGCAGTTCTTC. Amino acids: CASSVAGSYNEQFF.